What follows are 13 T cell receptor beta chains derived from one specimen sequenced in a study of Tregs in tolerant kidney transplant recipients. TCRdb's copy holds only in-frame clones and misses some; the assay was immunoSEQ multiplex PCR. This sample has some 110,000 clones, with about 90% found just once. Sequencing input: CD4+ T cells from blood. These receptors came from a human donor in good health.

The chain recombines TRBV9 with TRBJ1-3; D is possibly TRBD1 (5 bases). Trimming left V 7 bases short and J 0 bases short, with 23 bases between. Germline CDR1 reads SGDLS; CDR2 reads YYNGEE. The CDR3 consists of 18 residues. The CDR3 DNA follows: TGTGCCAGCGTCCTCCTGGGGCCCCACACCGCCTCTGGAAACACCATATATTTT. It translates to CASVLLGPHTASGNTIYF.

CDR3 bases: TGTGCCAGCAGTTACTCCGGGACGAACGGCCACGAGCAGTACTTC. Translating it yields CASSYSGTNGHEQYF. The chain uses TRBV6-5 and TRBJ2-7; D may correspond to TRBD1 or TRBD2 (5 bases each). This CDR3 has 15 residues. Germline lookup yields CDR1 MNHEY and CDR2 SVGAGI. V dropped 0 bases and J dropped 5 bases, with 14 bases sitting between them.

This clone has a handful of counts. The genes are TRBV19 and TRBJ1-1; 7 nucleotides align to TRBD1. The V and J ends lost 9 bases and 6 bases, in that order; junction bases with no gene match: 10. This CDR3 has 13 residues. CDR1 LNHDA and CDR2 SQIVND come from the germline V gene (reference sequence). The CDR3 sequence: CASQNRGVPEAFF. For the CDR3, the DNA is TGTGCCAGCCAGAACAGGGGAGTGCCTGAAGCTTTCTTT.

Concerning this clone itself: The junction departs from the called germline gene at one end, perhaps through a read error. This chain joins TRBV9 and TRBJ2-5; the D gene is possibly TRBD2 (5 bases). Germline V gene sequence: CDR1 SGDLS, CDR2 YYNGEE. CDR3 size: 15 residues. CDR3 nucleotides: TGTGCCGGCAGCCCCCGGGAAGCCGCCCGGGGGACCCAGTACTTC. This gives the protein CAGSPREAARGTQYF.

This chain uses TRBV10-2 with TRBJ1-4; possibly TRBD1 for D (5 bases). The germline V gene encodes CDR1 WSHSY and CDR2 SAAADI. Trimming shortened V by 4 bases and J by 8 bases, and 11 bases separated the two germline ends. This CDR3 comprises 13 residues. The CDR3 region is CASSAGRDEKLFF. CDR3 bases: TGCGCCAGCAGTGCGGGGAGGGACGAAAAACTGTTTTTT.

This chain joins TRBV7-9 and TRBJ2-7; 10 bases align to TRBD1. The trim removed 2 bases at V and 3 bases at J, leaving 4 bases unmatched. Per germline, CDR1 SEHNR and CDR2 FQNEAQ (reference sequence). This CDR3 contains 15 residues. The CDR3 loop is CASSLTGTGDYEQYF. The CDR3 nucleotides are TGTGCCAGCAGCTTAACCGGGACAGGGGACTACGAGCAGTACTTC.

This chain uses TRBV7-9 with TRBJ1-5, with no clear D. This CDR3 has 13 amino acids. Germline V gene lookup returns CDR1 SEHNR and CDR2 FQNEAQ (reference sequence). Trimming took off 2 bases at V and 3 bases at J, with 5 bases between the two ends. DNA for the CDR3: TGTGCCAGCAGCTTACAAAACAATCAGCCCCAGCATTTT. Translated, it gives CASSLQNNQPQHF.

This clone was observed a single time. The V call is TRBV7-9, the J call TRBJ2-2; D may match TRBD1 or TRBD2 (5 bases each). Trimming removed 4 bases from V and 1 base from J, with 10 bases in between. The CDR3 runs to 15 residues. Germline CDR1 is SEHNR and CDR2 is FQNEAQ (reference sequence). CDR3 amino acids: CASSSGRLNTGELFF. DNA of the CDR3: TGTGCCAGCAGCTCGGGACGACTGAACACCGGGGAGCTGTTTTTT.

The rearrangement joins TRBV11-3 to TRBJ2-7, with D tentatively TRBD1 (5 bases). CDR3 length equals 14 residues. V lost 2 bases, J lost 5 bases, and 13 bases lay in between. Germline V lookup: CDR1 SGHNT, CDR2 YENEEA. DNA of the CDR3: TGTGCCAGCAGCTTACAGGGTGGAGACGACGAGCAGTACTTC. As protein: CASSLQGGDDEQYF.

The rearrangement uses TRBV6-5 and TRBJ1-6; D is undetermined. Between the trimmed V and J ends, which lost 4 bases and 8 bases, there was a span of 12 bases. From germline, CDR1 is MNHEY and CDR2 SVGAGI. This CDR3 spans 14 amino acids. The CDR3 spells CASSFSENYSPLHF. DNA for the CDR3: TGTGCCAGCAGTTTTAGCGAAAACTATTCACCCCTCCACTTT.

Here the CDR3 DNA reads TGCGCCAGCAGCCAAGACATCAGGGGGCCCTCCTACGAGCAGTACTTC. This translates into CASSQDIRGPSYEQYF. The rearrangement uses TRBV4-1 and TRBJ2-7; TRBD1 agrees at 8 bases. Germline V gene sequence: CDR1 MGHRA, CDR2 YSYEKL. This CDR3 spans 16 amino acids. The trim removed 0 bases at V and 0 bases at J, leaving 4 bases unmatched.

This chain connects TRBV6-6 to TRBJ1-1; TRBD1 might be the D (5 bases). V dropped 7 bases and J dropped 0 bases, with 18 bases sitting between them. This CDR3 region has 16 residues. CDR1 is MNHNY and CDR2 is SVGAGI in the germline V gene (reference sequence). CDR3 sequence reads: CASNYLRDHMNTEAFF. The DNA of the CDR3 is TGTGCCAGCAACTACTTGAGGGACCACATGAACACTGAAGCTTTCTTT.

The rearrangement links TRBV2 to TRBJ2-3; 11 bases line up with TRBD2. The germline gives CDR1 SNHLY, CDR2 FYNNEI. V was clipped by 6 bases and J by 2 bases; unmatched bases: 7. This CDR3 region has 16 residues. CDR3 nucleotide sequence: TGTGCCAGCAGCGTAAGACTAGCGGGGATCACAGATACGCAGTATTTT. It encodes CASSVRLAGITDTQYF.